These T cell receptor beta chains were read from a single sample in a study of monozygotic twins with inflammatory bowel disease. TCRdb derives one entry per CDR3 protein from the 5' RACE reads, leaving out DNA. Its clone listing holds about 420,000 distinct CDR3 sequences. The material sequenced was blood. The receptors were sampled from a human donor with ulcerative colitis or Crohn's disease, or a healthy co-twin of an affected twin (not recorded which). Each CDR3 is given with its conserved first and last residue.

j_call v_call cdr3_aa
TRBJ1-1 TRBV5-6 CASSPTGQGESAEAFF
TRBJ1-2 TRBV6-5 CASSSYYDRGGYTF
TRBJ1-1 TRBV20-1 CSAPREGKPEAFF
TRBJ1-5 TRBV7-9 CASSTGGVGGQPQHF
TRBJ2-5 TRBV13 CASSLALEETQYF
TRBJ2-7 TRBV20-1 CSARAQGGQYF
TRBJ1-5 TRBV19 CASSMMKNPNQPQHF
TRBJ2-1 TRBV20-1 CSATNPPSSYNEQFF
TRBJ1-6 TRBV28 CAAGTMSSYNSPLHF
TRBJ2-5 TRBV2 CATAYFGTSDFQETQYF
TRBJ1-1 TRBV25-1 CASSVTGAQAFF